This TCR beta chain appears in the sequencing data of a study of blood T cell repertoires in COVID-19. Study-wide background: Researchers got acute and convalescent COVID-19 samples from the United States, Italy and Spain. T cells, B-cell-depleted T cells, or PBMCs provided the cDNA or gDNA that served as material.

As processed by the authors: Amplification from reference gene primers served as the basis for estimated nucleated cell counts. Sequencing was performed with immunoSEQ multiplex PCR; in TCRdb, only in-frame clones are kept and a portion is missing. V and J calls plus clone size are reproduced from that table; the DNA served to infer D and trimming. The table lists 99,000 or so clones, approximately 83% of them singletons. The sequence came from a woman of 80 years or more with active or convalescent COVID-19. The sequencing sample was made of peripheral blood.

This CDR3 is CASSLQRETQYF. For the CDR3, the DNA is TGTGCCAGCAGTCTTCAGCGGGAGACCCAGTACTTC. V gene TRBV2 combines with J gene TRBJ2-5; perhaps TRBD2 as D (5 bases). The CDR3 spans 12 residues. Germline CDR1 SNHLY, CDR2 FYNNEI. V was trimmed by 5 bases and J by 5 bases, leaving 9 bases between them.